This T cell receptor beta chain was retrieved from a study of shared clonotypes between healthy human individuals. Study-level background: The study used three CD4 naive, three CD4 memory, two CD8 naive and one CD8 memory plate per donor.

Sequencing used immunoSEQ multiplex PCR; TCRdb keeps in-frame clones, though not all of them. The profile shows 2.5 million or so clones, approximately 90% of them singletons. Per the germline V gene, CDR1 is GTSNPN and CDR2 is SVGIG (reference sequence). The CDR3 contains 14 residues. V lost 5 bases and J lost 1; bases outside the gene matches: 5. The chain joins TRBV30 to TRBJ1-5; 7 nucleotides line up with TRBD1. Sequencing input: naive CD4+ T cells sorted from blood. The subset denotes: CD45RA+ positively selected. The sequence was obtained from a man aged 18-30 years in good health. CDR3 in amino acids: CAWRRTGSNQPQHF. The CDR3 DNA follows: TGTGCCTGGCGACGGACAGGCAGCAATCAGCCCCAGCATTTT.